This passage covers 32 T cell receptor beta chains from one sample sequenced in a study of blood T cell repertoires in COVID-19. Profiling relied on immunoSEQ multiplex PCR, and the TCRdb table lists in-frame clones only, not all of them. The profile covers 120,000 to 150,000 clones, with 80% to 85% appearing a single time and approximately 8% taken by the ten largest. Sequenced sample: peripheral blood. Receptors originate from a human donor in a cohort sampled during active COVID-19.

This clone has a handful of counts. V and J are TRBV7-2 and TRBJ2-5; possibly TRBD1 for D (7 bases). The CDR3 is 14 residues long. Germline V lookup: CDR1 SGHTA, CDR2 FQGNSA. The ends were cut back, 4 bases at V and 1 base at J, with 10 bases in the middle. CDR3 sequence (DNA): TGTGCCAGCAGCTGGGGGGACAGCCAAGAGACCCAGTACTTC. Its protein is CASSWGDSQETQYF. Full variable domain (remainder filled in from reference TRBV7-2 and TRBJ2-5): GAGVSQSPSNKVTEKGKDVELRCDPISGHTALYWYRQSLGQGLEFLIYFQGNSAPDKSGLPSDRFSAERTGGSVSTLTIQRTQQEDSAVYLCASSWGDSQETQYFGPGTRLLVL.

This clone has only a few counts. The chain uses TRBV18 and TRBJ1-4; D ambiguous. The germline V gene encodes CDR1 KGHSH and CDR2 LQKENI. Between the trimmed V and J ends, which lost 3 bases and 6 bases, there was a span of 11 bases. The CDR3 covers 14 residues. CDR3 nucleotide sequence: TGTGCCAGCTCACCTCGGGGAGGAGATGAAAAACTGTTTTTT. Protein sequence: CASSPRGGDEKLFF. The whole variable domain, filled in from reference TRBV18 and TRBJ1-4, reads NAGVMQNPRHLVRRRGQEARLRCSPMKGHSHVYWYRQLPEEGLKFMVYLQKENIIDESGMPKERFSAEFPKEGPSILRIQQVVRGDSAAYFCASSPRGGDEKLFFGSGTQLSVL.

The genes are TRBV6-5 and TRBJ1-1; D gene ambiguous. The germline V and J ends were trimmed by 6 bases and 3 bases, with 14 bases remaining between them. Germline V gives CDR1 MNHEY, CDR2 SVGAGI. The CDR3 extends over 14 amino acids. The CDR3 loop is CASSPEMVHTEAFF. The CDR3 DNA is TGTGCCAGCAGCCCCGAGATGGTGCACACTGAAGCTTTCTTT.

The chain's CDR3 is CASSAQGMNTEAFF. CDR3 nucleotides: TGTGCCAGCAGCGCCCAGGGAATGAACACTGAAGCTTTCTTT. The J gene is TRBJ1-1, the V gene TRBV7-3; the D gene is possibly TRBD1 (5 bases). From germline, CDR1 is SGHTA and CDR2 FQGTGA. V was shortened by 5 bases and J by 0 bases, with 10 bases between the two germline ends. CDR3 length: 14 residues.

The chain employs TRBV15 and TRBJ2-3, with TRBD1 matching 8 bases. The CDR3 sequence is 14 residues long. J was trimmed by 1 base and V by 4 bases; bases with no gene match: 1. The germline V gene has CDR1 LNHNV and CDR2 YYDKDF (reference sequence). The CDR3 coding sequence is TGTGCCACCAGCAAGGACAGGGGCACAGATACGCAGTATTTT. Translating it yields CATSKDRGTDTQYF.

At least ten counts were recorded for this clone. V usage is TRBV7-9 and J usage is TRBJ2-2, with D unresolved. From germline, CDR1 is SEHNR and CDR2 FQNEAQ (reference sequence). This CDR3 has 14 amino acids. The germline V and J ends were trimmed by 6 bases and 1 base, with 9 bases remaining between them. The CDR3 is CASRFRGNTGELFF. Written as DNA, the CDR3 is TGTGCCAGCAGGTTCAGAGGGAACACCGGGGAGCTGTTTTTT.

The sample holds a few counts of this clone. This chain joins TRBV7-9 and TRBJ2-7; D might be TRBD1 (6 bases). The germline V gene has CDR1 SEHNR and CDR2 FQNEAQ (reference sequence). The CDR3 has 19 residues. V dropped 1 base and J dropped 0 bases, with 22 bases sitting between them. The CDR3 DNA follows: TGTGCCAGCAGCTTAGGCGACTGGGGCCGGGACACACACTCCTACGAGCAGTACTTC. It translates to CASSLGDWGRDTHSYEQYF.

The chain carries TRBV2 and TRBJ2-5, with 8 bases that match TRBD1. The CDR3 has 14 residues. V was pared by 7 bases and J by 5 bases, with 9 bases of the junction left unmatched. Germline CDR1 SNHLY, CDR2 FYNNEI. The CDR3 here is CASTLQGGLETQYF. The DNA for the CDR3 is TGTGCCAGCACCTTACAGGGGGGCCTTGAGACCCAGTACTTC.

This clone was seen just once. The CDR3 region is CASSQGLALYNEQFF. Written as DNA, the CDR3 is TGTGCCAGCAGCCAAGGACTAGCGCTATACAATGAGCAGTTCTTC. The chain combines TRBV3-1 (or the pseudogene TRBV3-2) with TRBJ2-1; TRBD2 agrees at 8 bases. Germline V CDR1 and CDR2: LGHDT, YNNKEL (reference sequence). V lost 1 base, J lost 4 bases, and 3 bases stayed unmatched. The CDR3 contains 15 residues.

The rearrangement uses TRBV5-4 and TRBJ2-3; tentative D call: TRBD2 (6 bases). The germline V gene has CDR1 SGHNT and CDR2 YYREEE (reference sequence). This CDR3 region has 14 residues. Trimming left V 0 bases short and J 6 bases short, with 11 bases between. The chain's CDR3 is CASSLGGATDTQYF. The CDR3 nucleotides are TGTGCCAGCAGCTTGGGCGGGGCCACGGATACGCAGTATTTT.

The chain uses TRBV19 and TRBJ1-1; TRBD1 agrees at 12 bases. J lost 0 bases, V lost 10 bases, and 12 bases had no gene match. There are 17 residues in the CDR3. CDR1 and CDR2 (germline): LNHDA, SQIVND (reference sequence). DNA for the CDR3: TGTGCCACGACTAACCGGGGGACAGGGGGCATGAACACTGAAGCTTTCTTT. It yields the protein CATTNRGTGGMNTEAFF.

The V call is TRBV28, the J call TRBJ2-3, with 8 positions matching TRBD2. The CDR3 length is 15 residues. V shed 3 bases and J 1 base; nucleotides not matched to a gene: 3. Germline CDR1 reads MDHEN; CDR2 reads SYDVKM. CDR3 DNA: TGTGCCAGCAGTTTCCACGGGGGGGGCACAGATACGCAGTATTTT. It encodes CASSFHGGGTDTQYF.

V and J are TRBV27 and TRBJ1-6; possibly TRBD1 for D (6 bases). V was trimmed by 6 bases and J by 7 bases, leaving 16 bases between them. The CDR3 sequence is 15 residues long. Germline CDR1 reads MNHEY; CDR2 reads SMNVEV (reference sequence). CDR3 sequence: CASRGWGTRNSPLHF. The CDR3 nucleotides read TGTGCCAGCAGAGGCTGGGGGACAAGAAATTCACCCCTCCACTTT.

The chain links TRBV5-4 to TRBJ1-2; TRBD1 matches 10 bases. Germline V gene sequence: CDR1 SGHNT, CDR2 YYREEE (reference sequence). With 5 bases clipped from V and 2 bases from J, the junction kept 12 bases outside the gene matches. The CDR3 spans 17 residues. CDR3 DNA: TGTGCCAGCAGATCATCCGGGGGACAGGGGTCGAACTATGGCTACACCTTC. Translating it yields CASRSSGGQGSNYGYTF.

The gene calls are TRBV6-5 and TRBJ1-5; maybe TRBD1 (6 bases). This CDR3 has 14 amino acids. Germline V lookup: CDR1 MNHEY, CDR2 SVGAGI. The ends were cut back, 8 bases at V and 3 bases at J, with 14 bases in the middle. The CDR3 bases are TGTGCCAGCCAGCCGGGGGGCTTCAATCAGCCCCAGCATTTT. Translating gives CASQPGGFNQPQHF.

This chain connects TRBV7-9 to TRBJ1-3, with 7 bases matching TRBD1. CDR1 and CDR2 from the germline V gene are SEHNR and FQNEAQ (reference sequence). The CDR3 extends over 16 amino acids. V trimming: 5 bases; J trimming: 4 bases; junction bases outside the gene matches: 11. Written as DNA, the CDR3 is TGTGCCAGCAGCCTAGAAATCGACAGGGCGGGAAACACCATATATTTT. Translated, it gives CASSLEIDRAGNTIYF.

As regards this clone: A read error may account for a junction end that differs from germline. The chain is built from TRBV7-7 and TRBJ2-7; TRBD1 agrees at 9 bases. There are 13 residues in the CDR3. The germline V gene has CDR1 SSHAT and CDR2 FNYEAQ (reference sequence). CDR3 in amino acids: CASSPDRGSEQYF. The CDR3 DNA follows: TGTGCTAGCAGCCCGGACAGGGGTAGCGAGCAGTACTTC.

The chain links TRBV12-3 or TRBV12-4 to TRBJ2-1, with D unclear. V lost 10 bases, J lost 4 bases, and 8 bases lay in between. CDR3 length: 11 amino acids. CDR3 region: CANKLYNEQFF. In DNA, the CDR3 is TGTGCCAACAAATTGTACAATGAGCAGTTCTTC.

The chain joins TRBV4-2 to TRBJ2-1; 7 bases match TRBD2. Trimming cost V 3 bases and J 5 bases; bases outside gene matches: 10. Germline assignment: CDR1 LGHNA and CDR2 YNFKEQ. CDR3 size: 16 residues. CDR3 residues: CASSHPSGPADNEQFF. The CDR3, as DNA: TGTGCCAGCAGCCACCCTAGCGGCCCGGCGGACAATGAGCAGTTCTTC.

The rearrangement uses TRBV18 and TRBJ1-2, with a weak D call TRBD1 (5 bases). Per germline, CDR1 KGHSH and CDR2 LQKENI. This CDR3 contains 16 residues. V gave up 0 bases and J gave up 4 bases, with 15 bases separating them. The CDR3 spells CASSPPTVGVSYGYTF. The CDR3 region has the DNA TGTGCCAGCTCACCACCGACAGTTGGTGTTAGCTATGGCTACACCTTC.

The chain links TRBV11-2 to TRBJ1-1; D possibly corresponds to TRBD1 (5 bases). Germline V gene lookup returns CDR1 SGHAT and CDR2 FQNNGV. V shed 5 bases and J shed 3 bases, with 13 bases lying between them. This CDR3 is built from 14 residues. CDR3 bases: TGTGCCAGCAGCCCACCAGACAGATACACTGAAGCTTTCTTT. Translated: CASSPPDRYTEAFF. Looking up the rest from reference TRBV11-2 and TRBJ1-1 gives the full variable domain: EAGVAQSPRYKIIEKRQSVAFWCNPISGHATLYWYQQILGQGPKLLIQFQNNGVVDDSQLPKDRFSAERLKGVDSTLKIQPAKLEDSAVYLCASSPPDRYTEAFFGQGTRLTVV.

This clone was counted between two and nine times. The genes are TRBV6-5 and TRBJ2-5, with D unclear. This CDR3 has 14 residues. Germline-derived CDR1 and CDR2 are MNHEY and SVGAGI. Trimming took off 2 bases at V and 3 bases at J, with 10 bases between the two ends. CDR3 protein: CASSYRPREETQYF. The CDR3 DNA sequence: TGTGCCAGCAGTTACCGTCCGAGAGAAGAGACCCAGTACTTC.

The chain is built from TRBV24-1 and TRBJ1-5; D unresolved. V shed 3 bases and J shed 3 bases, with 8 bases lying between them. There are 14 residues in the CDR3. Per germline, CDR1 KGHDR and CDR2 SFDVKD. The CDR3 is CATSDKQINQPQHF. CDR3 coding DNA: TGTGCCACCAGTGATAAACAGATCAATCAGCCCCAGCATTTT.

The chain couples TRBV15 to TRBJ1-1; 7 bases align to TRBD1. Looked up from germline, CDR1 is LNHNV and CDR2 is YYDKDF (reference sequence). This CDR3 spans 15 amino acids. The V and J ends lost 2 bases and 3 bases, in that order; junction bases with no gene match: 6. The CDR3 bases are TGTGCCACCAGCAGAAAAGGGGGCTTGGACACTGAAGCTTTCTTT. The encoded protein is CATSRKGGLDTEAFF.

In its sample, this clone was seen a few times. The chain combines TRBV18 with TRBJ1-6; the D gene is possibly TRBD1 (6 bases). The CDR3 is made up of 15 amino acids. Germline V CDR1 and CDR2: KGHSH, LQKENI. V lost 5 bases and J 8 bases, leaving 16 bases between the germline ends. In DNA form, the CDR3 reads TGTGCCAGCTCAACCCAGGGGAGTGGGGATTCACCCCTCCACTTT. Amino acids: CASSTQGSGDSPLHF. Looking up the rest from reference TRBV18 and TRBJ1-6 gives the full variable domain: NAGVMQNPRHLVRRRGQEARLRCSPMKGHSHVYWYRQLPEEGLKFMVYLQKENIIDESGMPKERFSAEFPKEGPSILRIQQVVRGDSAAYFCASSTQGSGDSPLHFGNGTRLTVT.

The chain carries TRBV6-5 and TRBJ1-6, with D possibly being TRBD1 (5 bases). The CDR3 has 15 residues. Germline lookup yields CDR1 MNHEY and CDR2 SVGAGI. V shed 3 bases and J shed 7 bases, with 13 bases lying between them. The CDR3 spells CASSYGGSLNSPLHF. For the CDR3, the DNA is TGTGCCAGCAGTTATGGGGGGTCCTTGAATTCACCCCTCCACTTT.

The CDR3 protein is CASTLGSGGQRETQYF. CDR3 bases: TGTGCCAGCACCCTGGGTAGCGGGGGGCAAAGAGAGACCCAGTACTTC. The chain combines TRBV11-2 with TRBJ2-5; 10 bases fit TRBD2. CDR1 is SGHAT, CDR2 FQNNGV, per germline. J gave up 4 bases and V 7 bases, and 12 bases lay outside the gene matches. The CDR3 has 16 amino acids.

The chain has TRBV28 and TRBJ2-3, with D possibly matching TRBD1 (6 bases). Germline V CDR1 and CDR2: MDHEN, SYDVKM. The length of the CDR3 is 15 residues. Trimming removed 5 bases at V and 1 base at J, with 13 bases between. The CDR3 loop is CASSPIQGRTDTQYF. The DNA for the CDR3 is TGTGCCAGCAGTCCCATACAGGGACGCACAGATACGCAGTATTTT.

The rearrangement joins TRBV10-2 to TRBJ1-2, with 9 positions matching TRBD1. V gave up 3 bases and J gave up 5 bases; unmatched junction bases: 7. The CDR3 is 15 amino acids. Looked up from germline, CDR1 is WSHSY and CDR2 is SAAADI. The CDR3 nucleotides read TGCGCCAGCAGTGACCGGGACAGGGTTGGGTATGGCTACACCTTC. As protein: CASSDRDRVGYGYTF.

The chain carries TRBV5-3 and TRBJ1-6, with a weak D call TRBD1 (5 bases). TRBV5-3 falls under the ORF class, with uncertain function. V was cut by 3 bases and J by 0 bases, with 13 bases left in between. CDR3 size: 17 residues. Written as DNA, the CDR3 is TGTGCCAGAAGCTGCAAACAGGAGAGCTCCTATAATTCACCCCTCCACTTT. This sequence encodes CARSCKQESSYNSPLHF.

The chain uses TRBV5-1 and TRBJ2-5; 7 nucleotides align to TRBD2. The CDR3 loop spans 15 amino acids. Trimming removed 0 bases from V and 2 bases from J; junction bases left unmatched: 4. The germline gives CDR1 SGHRS, CDR2 YFSETQ. The CDR3 DNA sequence: TGCGCCAGCAGCTTGGCGGGGGGTTGGCAAGAGACCCAGTACTTC. Residues: CASSLAGGWQETQYF.

V and J are TRBV6-5 and TRBJ1-2, with TRBD1 matching over 7 bases. The germline CDR1 and CDR2 sequences are MNHEY and SVGAGI. The CDR3 spans 14 residues. The V segment lost 6 bases and the J segment 0 bases; nucleotides outside the gene matches: 4. CDR3 loop: CASSYGTANYGYTF. CDR3 in DNA: TGTGCCAGCAGCTACGGGACAGCTAACTATGGCTACACCTTC.